The next 29 T cell receptor beta chains were all read from a single sample in a study of cytomegalovirus exposure and HLA in healthy donors. PCR amplification relied on 60 Vbeta primers (plus 13 Jbeta primers). TCRdb's table, derived via immunoSEQ multiplex PCR, lists solely in-frame clones and lacks some. The data contain under 150,000 clones, 78% of them singletons. The sample was PBMCs. The origin of the receptors is a male donor in good health and CMV-seronegative.

V usage is TRBV4-1 and J usage is TRBJ2-1; TRBD2 agrees at 9 bases. Trimming cost V 4 bases and J 0 bases; bases outside gene matches: 13. The CDR3 spans 19 residues. Germline V gene sequence: CDR1 MGHRA, CDR2 YSYEKL. The DNA of the CDR3 is TGCGCCAGCAGCCTTTCCGGGACTAGCTTACCGAGCTCCTACAATGAGCAGTTCTTC. This codes for CASSLSGTSLPSSYNEQFF.

This chain connects TRBV29-1 to TRBJ2-1; the D gene is possibly TRBD2 (6 bases). The V end lost 2 bases, the J end lost 4 bases, and 15 bases lay between the germline ends. CDR1 SQVTM and CDR2 ANQGSEA come from the germline V gene. The CDR3 loop spans 15 amino acids. In nucleotides, the CDR3 is TGCAGCGTTGAATCGGTAGCTAGCGCTTACAATGAGCAGTTCTTC. Amino acids: CSVESVASAYNEQFF.

The V gene is TRBV6-5, the J gene TRBJ2-3; no reliable D call. This CDR3 is 12 amino acids long. V was pared by 5 bases and J by 9 bases, with 12 bases between. The germline V gene has CDR1 MNHEY and CDR2 SVGAGI. The CDR3 loop reads CASSGLDVTQYF. The CDR3 coding sequence is TGTGCCAGCAGTGGTCTAGATGTCACGCAGTATTTT.

The chain recombines TRBV4-2 with TRBJ1-5; D unclear. This CDR3 has 15 residues. The V gene lost 0 bases and the J gene lost 6 bases, with 12 bases spanning the gap. Germline CDR1 reads LGHNA; CDR2 reads YNFKEQ. The CDR3 protein is CASSQDWAVSQPQHF. The CDR3, as DNA: TGTGCCAGCAGCCAAGATTGGGCAGTCTCTCAGCCCCAGCATTTT.

This clone was observed once. Within the sample, other DNA sequences also encode this same CDR3. The rearrangement links TRBV30 to TRBJ2-7, with D possibly TRBD2 on 6 matching bases. Trimming took 0 bases from V and 7 from J, leaving 19 bases between them. CDR1 is GTSNPN, CDR2 SVGIG, per germline (reference sequence). The CDR3 totals 15 residues. The CDR3 protein is CAWSVLAFLGGEQYF. The CDR3 DNA follows: TGTGCCTGGAGTGTATTGGCTTTTTTGGGAGGAGAGCAGTACTTC.

The chain has TRBV27 and TRBJ1-5; weak D call: TRBD1 (6 bases). From germline, CDR1 is MNHEY and CDR2 SMNVEV (reference sequence). The CDR3 spans 15 residues. V dropped 6 bases and J dropped 2 bases, with 14 bases sitting between them. CDR3 nucleotides: TGTGCCAGCAGCCTCAGGGGAGTGGGCAATCAGCCCCAGCATTTT. Translated, it gives CASSLRGVGNQPQHF.

The J gene is TRBJ1-4, the V gene TRBV30; 7 positions agree with TRBD1. This CDR3 has 14 residues. Germline V lookup: CDR1 GTSNPN, CDR2 SVGIG (reference sequence). V shed 3 bases and J 13 bases; nucleotides not matched to a gene: 14. The CDR3 nucleotides read TGTGCCTGGAGGGGATACCCACAGGGGAGAGGACTGTTTTTT. Amino acids: CAWRGYPQGRGLFF.

This clone was found a few times. The chain has TRBV4-3 and TRBJ2-1; TRBD2 aligns across 8 bases. The CDR3 length is 17 residues. Trimming at V came to 0 bases and at J to 2 bases, leaving 6 bases not matched to a gene. The germline V gene has CDR1 LGHNA and CDR2 YSLEER. Written as DNA, the CDR3 is TGCGCCAGCAGCCAAGAAAGGTTCGGGGGGGCCTACAATGAGCAGTTCTTC. Translation gives CASSQERFGGAYNEQFF.

The V and J genes are TRBV30 and TRBJ1-2, with D maybe TRBD1 (5 bases). Germline V gives CDR1 GTSNPN, CDR2 SVGIG (reference sequence). The CDR3 covers 14 residues. V was cut by 4 bases and J by 0 bases, with 12 bases left in between. The CDR3 spells CAWNQGGTNYGYTF. DNA for the CDR3: TGTGCCTGGAACCAGGGCGGCACTAACTATGGCTACACCTTC.

This clone occurred a few times. The chain carries TRBV25-1 and TRBJ2-7; D perhaps matches TRBD2 (5 bases). The germline V gene has CDR1 MGHDK and CDR2 SYGVNS. The CDR3 is 12 amino acids. V was trimmed by 2 bases and J by 3 bases, leaving 5 bases between them. In DNA form, the CDR3 reads TGTGCCAGCAGTGAACGGGGCTACGAGCAGTACTTC. Translated: CASSERGYEQYF.

This chain uses TRBV5-6 with TRBJ2-3; TRBD1 is a possible D gene (6 bases). Per germline, CDR1 SGHDT and CDR2 YYEEEE. This CDR3 spans 15 amino acids. V was pared by 4 bases and J by 0 bases, with 12 bases between. In DNA, the CDR3 is TGTGCCAGCAGCCGACGGGACATCAGCACAGATACGCAGTATTTT. This sequence encodes CASSRRDISTDTQYF.

CDR3 loop: CASRSYGQPSNQPQHF. The CDR3 nucleotides read TGTGCCAGTAGATCCTACGGACAGCCTAGCAATCAGCCCCAGCATTTT. This chain uses TRBV19 with TRBJ1-5, with D possibly TRBD1 on 6 matching bases. V was shortened by 6 bases and J by 0 bases, with 15 bases between the two germline ends. This CDR3 comprises 16 residues. Germline V lookup: CDR1 LNHDA, CDR2 SQIVND (reference sequence).

The chain couples TRBV30 to TRBJ2-2; perhaps TRBD2 as D (6 bases). Germline V gene lookup returns CDR1 GTSNPN and CDR2 SVGIG (reference sequence). V was trimmed by 4 bases and J by 6 bases, leaving 12 bases between them. CDR3 size: 13 residues. CDR3 nucleotides: TGTGCCTGGAAAATACTAGCTCCCGGGGAGCTGTTTTTT. This codes for CAWKILAPGELFF.

The chain recombines TRBV27 with TRBJ1-4, with D perhaps matching TRBD1 (5 bases). The V end was cut by 5 bases, the J end by 7 bases, with 14 bases between. This CDR3 region has 14 residues. Germline CDR1 and CDR2: MNHEY and SMNVEV (reference sequence). The CDR3 sequence is CASSRTQFFEKLFF. The CDR3 nucleotides read TGTGCCAGCAGTCGGACACAATTTTTTGAAAAACTGTTTTTT. The full variable domain, in which reference TRBV27 and TRBJ1-4 provide the parts outside the CDR3, is EAQVTQNPRYLITVTGKKLTVTCSQNMNHEYMSWYRQDPGLGLRQIYYSMNVEVTDKGDVPEGYKVSRKEKRNFPLILESPSPNQTSLYFCASSRTQFFEKLFFGSGTQLSVL.

The chain employs TRBV30 and TRBJ1-1, with D tentatively TRBD1 (6 bases). The V and J ends lost 5 bases and 1 base respectively, with 14 bases between them. Per the germline V gene, CDR1 is GTSNPN and CDR2 is SVGIG (reference sequence). This CDR3 is built from 14 residues. The CDR3 spells CAWAGRGKNTEAFF. CDR3 sequence (DNA): TGTGCCTGGGCTGGCAGGGGAAAGAACACTGAAGCTTTCTTT.

This chain joins TRBV29-1 and TRBJ1-2; D gene unclear. Trimming removed 4 bases at V and 4 bases at J, with 13 bases between. Germline V gene data show CDR1 as SQVTM and CDR2 as ANQGSEA. The CDR3 loop spans 13 amino acids. The CDR3 bases are TGCAGCGTTGGGGCAGAGCCGGTCTATGGCTACACCTTC. Its translation: CSVGAEPVYGYTF.

V usage is TRBV7-3 and J usage is TRBJ1-1; TRBD1 matches 12 bases. The V segment lost 5 bases and the J segment 0 bases; nucleotides outside the gene matches: 7. Looked up from germline, CDR1 is SGHTA and CDR2 is FQGTGA. CDR3 length equals 17 residues. CDR3 residues: CASSKGGQGALNTEAFF. For the CDR3, the DNA is TGTGCCAGCAGCAAAGGGGGACAGGGGGCTCTGAACACTGAAGCTTTCTTT. Looking up the rest from reference TRBV7-3 and TRBJ1-1 gives the full variable domain: GAGVSQTPSNKVTEKGKYVELRCDPISGHTALYWYRQSLGQGPEFLIYFQGTGAADDSGLPNDRFFAVRPEGSVSTLKIQRTERGDSAVYLCASSKGGQGALNTEAFFGQGTRLTVV.

This chain joins TRBV4-2 and TRBJ2-1; tentative D call: TRBD2 (5 bases). The CDR3 sequence is 16 residues long. Trimming shortened V by 4 bases and J by 6 bases, and 19 bases separated the two germline ends. Per the germline V gene, CDR1 is LGHNA and CDR2 is YNFKEQ. The CDR3 sequence is CASSPTGGQTFNEQFF. Here the CDR3 DNA reads TGTGCCAGCAGCCCTACTGGCGGGCAGACCTTCAATGAGCAGTTCTTC.

The V gene is TRBV9, the J gene TRBJ1-5; D gene unclear. V was trimmed by 0 bases and J by 1 base, leaving 5 bases between them. CDR3 length equals 14 residues. Germline CDR1 SGDLS, CDR2 YYNGEE. In nucleotides, the CDR3 is TGTGCCAGCAGCGTAGGGCAGAGCAATCAGCCCCAGCATTTT. This encodes CASSVGQSNQPQHF.

The chain has TRBV6-1 and TRBJ1-4; D gene ambiguous. Trimming took 1 base from V and 0 from J, leaving 12 bases between them. The CDR3 loop spans 17 amino acids. Per the germline V gene, CDR1 is MNHNS and CDR2 is SASEGT. CDR3 amino acids: CASSEGRGVSTNEKLFF. DNA for the CDR3: TGTGCCAGCAGTGAAGGACGGGGAGTCTCAACTAATGAAAAACTGTTTTTT.

The rearrangement links TRBV30 to TRBJ1-1, with a tentative D call TRBD1 (6 bases). The CDR3 is 13 amino acids. With 2 bases removed from V and 1 base from J, the gap between germline ends came to 8 bases. Germline CDR1 is GTSNPN and CDR2 is SVGIG (reference sequence). In nucleotides, the CDR3 is TGTGCCTGGAGTATGGGACAGAACACTGAAGCTTTCTTT. Its translation: CAWSMGQNTEAFF.

This sequence joins TRBV7-2 and TRBJ1-2, with a possible D match to TRBD1 (6 bases). Trimming shortened V by 5 bases and J by 7 bases, and 23 bases separated the two germline ends. The CDR3 runs to 16 residues. Looked up from germline, CDR1 is SGHTA and CDR2 is FQGNSA. CDR3 bases: TGTGCCAGCAGCATCCATACGGGACAAATAACTGCTGGCTACACCTTC. Encoded protein: CASSIHTGQITAGYTF. Filled out from reference TRBV7-2 and TRBJ1-2, the complete variable domain reads GAGVSQSPSNKVTEKGKDVELRCDPISGHTALYWYRQSLGQGLEFLIYFQGNSAPDKSGLPSDRFSAERTGGSVSTLTIQRTQQEDSAVYLCASSIHTGQITAGYTFGSGTRLTVV.

The genes are TRBV5-1 and TRBJ2-3; 9 bases map to TRBD1. V dropped 4 bases and J dropped 1; count of bases not matched to a gene: 7. Looked up from germline, CDR1 is SGHRS and CDR2 is YFSETQ. The length of the CDR3 is 16 residues. The CDR3 DNA reads TGCGCCAGCAGCCGAATCCGGGACAGGGGCACAGATACGCAGTATTTT. Encoded protein: CASSRIRDRGTDTQYF.

The rearrangement uses TRBV18 and TRBJ1-3; weak D call: TRBD1 (5 bases). V lost 0 bases to trimming and J lost 0 bases, with 9 bases between them. Germline CDR1 is KGHSH and CDR2 is LQKENI. CDR3 length: 16 amino acids. CDR3 sequence reads: CASSPPQGTSGNTIYF. CDR3 in DNA: TGTGCCAGCTCACCACCCCAGGGAACCTCTGGAAACACCATATATTTT.

The chain recombines TRBV30 with TRBJ2-1; 7 nucleotides agree with TRBD2. From germline, CDR1 is GTSNPN and CDR2 SVGIG (reference sequence). The CDR3 contains 16 residues. Germline trimming cut 0 bases from V and 1 base from J; bases unmatched to any gene: 6. CDR3 residues: CAWSVGSGQSYNEQFF. The CDR3 DNA follows: TGTGCCTGGAGTGTTGGTAGCGGGCAATCCTACAATGAGCAGTTCTTC.

The DNA of the CDR3 is TGTGCCAGTAGTAGCCTCGAAGGAGATCAAGCCGAGCAGTACTTC. It codes for CASSSLEGDQAEQYF. The chain has TRBV19 and TRBJ2-7; D is undetermined. V was cut by 4 bases and J by 6 bases, with 19 bases left in between. Germline CDR1 and CDR2: LNHDA and SQIVND (reference sequence). This CDR3 contains 15 residues.

This sequence joins TRBV12-5 and TRBJ2-7; D may be TRBD1 (5 bases). The V gene's germline CDR1 is LGHNT and CDR2 FRNRAP. V shed 4 bases and J shed 1 base, with 14 bases lying between them. The CDR3 consists of 15 residues. The CDR3, as DNA: TGTGCTAGTGGTTCACCAGACAGTCCGTCCTACGAGCAGTACTTC. Amino acids: CASGSPDSPSYEQYF.

The V and J genes are TRBV5-1 and TRBJ2-7; 8 bases align to TRBD1. V shed 4 bases and J 2 bases; nucleotides not matched to a gene: 11. CDR3 length equals 16 residues. Germline lookup yields CDR1 SGHRS and CDR2 YFSETQ. The CDR3 DNA sequence: TGCGCCAGCAGCACCTCACCGGCAGGGGGCCCCTACGAGCAGTACTTC. This translates into CASSTSPAGGPYEQYF.

The chain has TRBV19 and TRBJ2-1, with TRBD2 matching over 10 bases. After removal of 8 bases from V and 3 bases from J, the junction contained 7 bases not matched to a gene. There are 15 residues in the CDR3. Germline CDR1 reads LNHDA; CDR2 reads SQIVND (reference sequence). The CDR3 loop reads CASSTSGVFYNEQFF. DNA for the CDR3: TGTGCCAGTTCAACTAGCGGGGTTTTCTACAATGAGCAGTTCTTC. Supplemented by reference TRBV19 and TRBJ2-1, the full variable domain reads DGGITQSPKYLFRKEGQNVTLSCEQNLNHDAMYWYRQDPGQGLRLIYYSQIVNDFQKGDIAEGYSVSREKKESFPLTVTSAQKNPTAFYLCASSTSGVFYNEQFFGPGTRLTVL.